The 32 T cell receptor beta chains in this list originate from one sample, sequenced in a study of cytomegalovirus exposure and HLA in healthy donors. Researchers ran the PCR with 60 Vbeta and 13 Jbeta primers. The data were produced by immunoSEQ multiplex PCR, yet TCRdb's version contains in-frame clones alone and is incomplete. The table includes 150,000 to 200,000 clones, approximately 83% detected once. Sequenced: PBMCs. The receptors shown here come from a male donor in good health and CMV-seronegative.

This rearrangement joins TRBV9 to TRBJ2-5; D is possibly TRBD2 (6 bases). This CDR3 is built from 13 residues. Trimming shortened V by 4 bases and J by 5 bases, and 12 bases separated the two germline ends. Per germline, CDR1 SGDLS and CDR2 YYNGEE. CDR3: CASSFRLVETQYF. The CDR3 nucleotides read TGTGCCAGCAGCTTCCGACTAGTCGAGACCCAGTACTTC. Complete variable domain (other parts from reference TRBV9 and TRBJ2-5): DSGVTQTPKHLITATGQRVTLRCSPRSGDLSVYWYQQSLDQGLQFLIQYYNGEERAKGNILERFSAQQFPDLHSELNLSSLELGDSALYFCASSFRLVETQYFGPGTRLLVL.

CDR3 nucleotide sequence: TGTGCCAGCAGAGTTACAGGGATGCGTAATTCACCCCTCCACTTT. Translating it yields CASRVTGMRNSPLHF. The chain is built from TRBV6-5 and TRBJ1-6, with a tentative D call TRBD1 (6 bases). The V end was cut by 6 bases, the J end by 6 bases, with 15 bases between. The CDR3 covers 15 residues. Per germline, CDR1 MNHEY and CDR2 SVGAGI.

The chain links TRBV6-5 to TRBJ1-5; the match to TRBD1 covers 7 bases. Germline V gives CDR1 MNHEY, CDR2 SVGAGI. The CDR3 length is 14 residues. The V and J ends lost 4 bases and 4 bases, in that order; junction bases with no gene match: 4. CDR3 sequence: CASSSTGKNQPQHF. The DNA of the CDR3 is TGTGCCAGCAGTTCGACAGGGAAAAATCAGCCCCAGCATTTT.

The gene calls are TRBV2 and TRBJ1-3; no firm D call. The germline V and J ends were trimmed by 8 bases and 3 bases, with 5 bases remaining between them. CDR1 is SNHLY, CDR2 FYNNEI, per germline. The CDR3 length is 11 residues. The CDR3 DNA reads TGTGCCAGCGGCAATGGAAACACCATATATTTT. Translation gives CASGNGNTIYF.

The rearrangement joins TRBV25-1 to TRBJ2-7, with 8 positions matching TRBD2. The germline V gene has CDR1 MGHDK and CDR2 SYGVNS. The CDR3 covers 16 residues. J lost 5 bases, V lost 7 bases, and 16 bases had no gene match. CDR3 bases: TGTGCCAGCACCCCTGGACCCGGGAGGGCTACCCACGAGCAGTACTTC. Protein: CASTPGPGRATHEQYF.

This chain connects TRBV28 to TRBJ1-4; TRBD1 matches 9 bases. The CDR3 is 17 residues long. Germline CDR1 is MDHEN and CDR2 is SYDVKM. V was clipped by 6 bases and J by 3 bases; unmatched bases: 11. CDR3 loop: CASSLPPGDRANEKLFF. The CDR3, as DNA: TGTGCCAGCAGCTTGCCGCCTGGGGACAGGGCTAATGAAAAACTGTTTTTT.

The rearrangement links TRBV7-3 to TRBJ1-1; D may be TRBD1 (6 bases). The CDR3 loop spans 13 amino acids. The V and J ends lost 8 bases and 1 base respectively, with 11 bases between them. The germline CDR1 and CDR2 sequences are SGHTA and FQGTGA. The CDR3 coding sequence is TGTGCCAGCGGAACAGGGTCGAACACTGAAGCTTTCTTT. It is translated as CASGTGSNTEAFF.

CDR3 residues: CASSSGLAVTDTQYF. The DNA of the CDR3 is TGTGCCAGCAGCTCGGGACTAGCGGTCACAGATACGCAGTATTTT. V and J are TRBV5-8 and TRBJ2-3; 11 bases are shared with TRBD2. The CDR3 has 15 residues. V lost 3 bases and J lost 2; bases outside the gene matches: 2. Germline V lookup: CDR1 SGHTS, CDR2 YDEGEE. The whole variable domain, filled in from reference TRBV5-8 and TRBJ2-3, reads EAGVTQSPTHLIKTRGQQATLRCSPISGHTSVYWYQQALGLGLQFLLWYDEGEERNRGNFPPRFSGRQFPNYSSELNVNALELEDSALYLCASSSGLAVTDTQYFGPGTRLTVL.

A note on this clone: The junction departs from the called germline gene at one end, perhaps through a read error. CDR3 sequence reads: CSAGPTSRIF. The CDR3 DNA is TGCAGTGCTGGACCGACTAGCAGAATCTTC. The chain has TRBV20-1 and TRBJ2-7, with 7 bases lining up with TRBD2. The CDR3 runs to 10 residues. Per germline, CDR1 DFQATT and CDR2 SNEGSKA (reference sequence).

The chain couples TRBV20-1 to TRBJ2-2; D perhaps matches TRBD1 (5 bases). The CDR3 is made up of 11 amino acids. Germline CDR1 is DFQATT and CDR2 is SNEGSKA (reference sequence). V shed 6 bases and J shed 9 bases, with 11 bases lying between them. The CDR3 sequence is CSAGRGRELFF. The CDR3 DNA is TGCAGTGCAGGAAGGGGCCGGGAGCTGTTTTTT.

This clone appeared a single time. The sample carries other DNA sequences with the same CDR3. The chain joins TRBV6-6 to TRBJ1-1; D is possibly TRBD1 (5 bases). This CDR3 is built from 15 residues. Per germline, CDR1 MNHNY and CDR2 SVGAGI (reference sequence). V was shortened by 5 bases and J by 5 bases, with 18 bases between the two germline ends. CDR3 sequence: CASSPRGDWDTEAFF. The CDR3 nucleotides read TGTGCCAGCAGTCCCCGAGGGGACTGGGATACTGAAGCTTTCTTT.

On this clone: Other DNA sequences of this sample code for an identical CDR3. The J gene is TRBJ1-5, the V gene TRBV28; D perhaps matches TRBD1 (5 bases). The length of the CDR3 is 15 residues. Germline CDR1 and CDR2: MDHEN and SYDVKM. V was trimmed by 2 bases and J by 3 bases, leaving 11 bases between them. CDR3 loop: CASSLKSGFNQPQHF. The CDR3 DNA reads TGTGCCAGCAGTTTAAAATCAGGGTTCAATCAGCCCCAGCATTTT.

The genes are TRBV19 and TRBJ2-1; a possible D gene is TRBD2 (6 bases). Germline values: CDR1 LNHDA, CDR2 SQIVND (reference sequence). This CDR3 region has 18 residues. Trimming pared 6 bases from V and 3 bases from J, leaving 24 bases between. The CDR3 DNA reads TGTGCCAGTAGCCGCTTTCTACCGGCGGGGCAATACTACAATGAGCAGTTCTTC. Amino acid sequence: CASSRFLPAGQYYNEQFF. Full variable domain (rest looked up from reference TRBV19 and TRBJ2-1): DGGITQSPKYLFRKEGQNVTLSCEQNLNHDAMYWYRQDPGQGLRLIYYSQIVNDFQKGDIAEGYSVSREKKESFPLTVTSAQKNPTAFYLCASSRFLPAGQYYNEQFFGPGTRLTVL.

The rearrangement links TRBV29-1 to TRBJ2-3; no clear D gene. The V and J ends lost 4 bases and 2 bases respectively, with 13 bases between them. CDR1 is SQVTM and CDR2 is ANQGSEA in the germline V gene. The CDR3 loop spans 14 amino acids. The CDR3 sequence is CSVALGGATDTQYF. In nucleotides, the CDR3 is TGCAGCGTTGCGCTTGGTGGAGCCACAGATACGCAGTATTTT.

The CDR3 coding sequence is TGTGCCAGCAGCGGGGAGGGACACCGGAACACTGAAGCTTTCTTT. It yields the protein CASSGEGHRNTEAFF. The rearrangement links TRBV5-6 to TRBJ1-1, with D tentatively TRBD1 (6 bases). The CDR3 totals 15 residues. Germline CDR1 and CDR2: SGHDT and YYEEEE. Trimming took 4 bases from V and 1 from J, leaving 14 bases between them.

The chain joins TRBV5-6 to TRBJ1-3, with TRBD1 identical over 7 bases. The CDR3 covers 15 residues. Germline values: CDR1 SGHDT, CDR2 YYEEEE. V lost 4 bases to trimming and J lost 4 bases; unmatched junction nucleotides: 8. The CDR3 DNA follows: TGTGCCAGCAGCGTCCTTGGGGACAGCGGAAACACCATATATTTT. Translation: CASSVLGDSGNTIYF.

The chain links TRBV28 to TRBJ1-2; a weak D match, TRBD1 (6 bases). CDR3 length equals 19 residues. V was shortened by 2 bases and J by 3 bases, with 25 bases between the two germline ends. The germline V gene has CDR1 MDHEN and CDR2 SYDVKM. The DNA of the CDR3 is TGTGCCAGCAGTTTAACTGGCTGGGGGCAGGGCGGGCCGGACTATGGCTACACCTTC. Protein product: CASSLTGWGQGGPDYGYTF.

Comments on this clone: A junction boundary mismatches the germline segment, possibly from a read error. The chain joins TRBV2 to TRBJ2-7, with TRBD1 matching 8 bases. CDR3 length: 13 residues. Germline V gene sequence: CDR1 SNHLY, CDR2 FYNNEI. The CDR3 loop is CASSRGQGYGQYF. CDR3 in DNA: TGTGCCAGCAGTCGTGGACAGGGCTACGGGCAGTACTTC.

CDR3 sequence (DNA): TGTGCCAGCAGGCTAACCGGAGGGAATCAGCCCCAGCATTTT. Its protein is CASRLTGGNQPQHF. This rearrangement joins TRBV6-5 to TRBJ1-5; the D is unclear. The germline V gene has CDR1 MNHEY and CDR2 SVGAGI. The CDR3 extends over 14 amino acids. The V end lost 6 bases, the J end lost 4 bases, and 13 bases lay between the germline ends.

As regards this clone: At one end, the junction sequence differs from germline, possibly due to a read error. This chain connects TRBV7-9 to TRBJ2-3; no clear D. Germline V gives CDR1 SEHNR, CDR2 FQNEAQ (reference sequence). The CDR3 has 14 residues. The CDR3 nucleotides read TGTTCCAGCAGCCCCTATGGTAGCACAGATACGCAGTATTTT. This translates into CSSSPYGSTDTQYF. Supplemented by reference TRBV7-9 and TRBJ2-3, the full variable domain reads DTGVSQNPRHKITKRGQNVTFRCDPISEHNRLYWYRQTLGQGPEFLTYFQNEAQLEKSRLLSDRFSAERPKGSFSTLEIQRTEQGDSAMYLCSSSPYGSTDTQYFGPGTRLTVL.

The chain recombines TRBV7-9 with TRBJ2-1, with TRBD2 matching 10 bases. Trimming removed 2 bases from V and 1 base from J; junction bases left unmatched: 11. Germline V gene lookup returns CDR1 SEHNR and CDR2 FQNEAQ (reference sequence). This CDR3 is 19 amino acids long. The CDR3 loop is CASSLYPWEAGGSYNEQFF. For the CDR3, the DNA is TGTGCCAGCAGCTTATATCCTTGGGAAGCGGGAGGGTCCTACAATGAGCAGTTCTTC.

The CDR3 DNA sequence: TGTGCCAGCAGCTTAGACATCCGGGCTGAAGCTTTCTTT. This codes for CASSLDIRAEAFF. The V call is TRBV7-9, the J call TRBJ1-1; D is undetermined. Trimming removed 1 base from V and 6 bases from J, with 9 bases in between. Germline-derived CDR1 and CDR2 are SEHNR and FQNEAQ (reference sequence). The CDR3 has 13 amino acids.

V is TRBV19 and J is TRBJ1-2; 7 positions agree with TRBD1. Germline values: CDR1 LNHDA, CDR2 SQIVND (reference sequence). This CDR3 has 15 residues. The V and J ends lost 7 bases and 4 bases, in that order; junction bases with no gene match: 12. The DNA of the CDR3 is TGTGCCAGTACTACGACAGGGTTGGGGAGCTATGGCTACACCTTC. Its translation: CASTTTGLGSYGYTF.

The chain couples TRBV28 to TRBJ1-5; TRBD1 is a possible D gene (5 bases). V shed 4 bases and J shed 3 bases, with 13 bases lying between them. CDR3 length: 15 amino acids. CDR1 is MDHEN and CDR2 is SYDVKM in the germline V gene. The CDR3 protein is CASSSLQENNQPQHF. CDR3 nucleotides: TGTGCCAGCAGTTCCCTACAGGAGAACAATCAGCCCCAGCATTTT.

The chain joins TRBV28 to TRBJ1-2, with 8 bases lining up with TRBD1. The CDR3 length is 13 residues. CDR1 is MDHEN, CDR2 SYDVKM, per germline. Trimming at V came to 6 bases and at J to 7 bases, leaving 7 bases not matched to a gene. The CDR3 DNA follows: TGTGCCAGCAGCTATCAGGGGGCAGGTGGCTACACCTTC. Residues: CASSYQGAGGYTF.

J is TRBJ2-7 and V is TRBV28; 7 nucleotides align to TRBD1. Trimming at V came to 6 bases and at J to 9 bases, leaving 20 bases not matched to a gene. The germline CDR1 and CDR2 sequences are MDHEN and SYDVKM. CDR3 length: 16 residues. Here the CDR3 DNA reads TGTGCCAGCAGCTCTTTAGGGCAGGGGGTAAGCAATTGGCAGTACTTC. Residues: CASSSLGQGVSNWQYF.

This clone showed up just a few times. The gene calls are TRBV7-6 and TRBJ2-1, with a weak D call TRBD1 (6 bases). The CDR3 extends over 15 amino acids. V shed 0 bases and J shed 4 bases, with 10 bases lying between them. Germline CDR1 is SGHVS and CDR2 is FNYEAQ. The CDR3 sequence is CASSLAPDRYNEQFF. DNA for the CDR3: TGTGCCAGCAGCTTAGCCCCGGACAGATACAATGAGCAGTTCTTC.

The chain recombines TRBV19 with TRBJ1-5, with D possibly being TRBD1 (5 bases). CDR3 length equals 15 residues. V gave up 1 base and J gave up 5 bases, with 12 bases separating them. Germline CDR1 LNHDA, CDR2 SQIVND (reference sequence). The CDR3: CASSIASDSDQPQHF. The CDR3 region has the DNA TGTGCCAGTAGTATAGCCTCCGACAGTGATCAGCCCCAGCATTTT.

CDR3 sequence: CASSPSWGDNEKLFF. DNA for the CDR3: TGTGCCAGCAGTCCCTCTTGGGGAGATAATGAAAAACTGTTTTTT. The chain employs TRBV27 and TRBJ1-4, with no clear D. Germline V gene data show CDR1 as MNHEY and CDR2 as SMNVEV (reference sequence). The CDR3 contains 15 residues. Between the trimmed V and J ends, which lost 5 bases and 4 bases, there was a span of 14 bases.

The CDR3 protein is CASSPGGVAKNIQYF. The CDR3 nucleotides are TGCGCCAGCAGCCCGGGTGGAGTAGCCAAAAACATTCAGTACTTC. The chain links TRBV5-1 to TRBJ2-4; D gene uncertain. Trimming took 4 bases from V and 0 from J, leaving 11 bases between them. The CDR3 is 15 amino acids. In germline, CDR1 is SGHRS, CDR2 YFSETQ.

This clone was seen just once. V gene TRBV5-1 combines with J gene TRBJ2-7; D not certain. CDR3 length: 14 residues. Germline V CDR1 and CDR2: SGHRS, YFSETQ. V shed 4 bases and J shed 0 bases, with 11 bases lying between them. The CDR3 region has the DNA TGCGCCAGCAGCCCGTCAGAGGCCTCCTACGAGCAGTACTTC. Translation: CASSPSEASYEQYF.

The chain links TRBV6-1 to TRBJ2-7; TRBD1 agrees at 7 bases. The CDR3 is 13 residues long. J was trimmed by 3 bases and V by 3 bases; bases with no gene match: 2. The germline V gene encodes CDR1 MNHNS and CDR2 SASEGT. The CDR3 region has the DNA TGTGCCAGCAGTGAGACAGGGATCTACGAGCAGTACTTC. Translating it yields CASSETGIYEQYF.